Ten or more counts support the clone carrying this T cell receptor beta chain. The TCR beta library used iRepertoire HTBI primers with Arm-PCR amplification of CDR3. TCRdb redid the calling of the multiplex PCR reads with MiXCR, one entry per CDR3 protein. Seen here are roughly 470,000 distinct CDR3 sequences, more than 20% observed once, and the top ten hold approximately 7.8%. Time point defined: persistent/refractory GD, antithyroid drugs over 5 years with positive TRAb. Making the TCR library involved RNA that had been extracted from PBMCs. The sample is drawn from a study of regulatory T cells in long-lasting Graves disease. The TCR comes from a female donor with Graves disease. The input for sequencing was peripheral blood mononuclear cells (PBMCs), taken when the disease was refractory, from a patient treated with antithyroid drugs.

CDR3 nucleotide sequence: TGCGCCAGCAGCTTGAGACTACCCGGGGCGGGCGAGCAGTACTTC. This translates into CASSLRLPGAGEQYF. The chain recombines TRBV5-1 with TRBJ2-7; D is possibly TRBD1 or TRBD2 (5 bases each). Germline CDR1 and CDR2: SGHRS and YFSETQ. Between the trimmed V and J ends, which lost 1 base and 6 bases, there was a span of 17 bases. This CDR3 contains 15 residues.